This T cell receptor (beta chain) was identified in a study of blood T cell repertoires in COVID-19. Across the study: Samples came from the United States, Italy and Spain, spanning acute and convalescent COVID-19. PBMCs, B-cell-depleted T cells, or T cells provided the cDNA or gDNA that made up the material.

Original methodology: By means of reference gene primer amplification, nucleated cell counts were estimated. Libraries were prepared by immunoSEQ multiplex PCR; TCRdb keeps only in-frame clonotypes and omits some of them. That table gives V, J and clone size, and the DNA gave D and trimming. In the table there are about 98,000 clones, around 90% of which are singletons. The CDR3 extends over 10 amino acids. Germline CDR1 is MNHEY and CDR2 is SVGEGT. For this clone: A junction boundary mismatches the germline segment, possibly from a read error.

Sequenced sample: peripheral blood. The genes are TRBV6-2 or TRBV6-3 and TRBJ1-6; no firm D call. The sequence was collected from a man aged 65 to 79 with acute or convalescent COVID-19. CDR3 DNA sequence: TGTGCCAGCAGTAATTCAGCCCTCCACTTT. Amino acid sequence: CASSNSALHF.